Below are 32 T cell receptor beta chains sequenced from a single sample in a study of T cells in Graves' hyperthyroidism and ophthalmopathy. What was amplified from RNA transcripts were TCR beta CDR3 regions. HTBI primers were the set used in a first-round RT-PCR of the TCR CDR3. TCRdb analysed the multiplex PCR reads with MiXCR anew, one entry per CDR3 protein. This sample has more than 500,000 distinct CDR3 sequences, with around 50% found just once. Specimen: peripheral blood or thyroid tissue (not recorded which). The receptor source for this set is an adult woman with Graves' disease, either hyperthyroidism or ophthalmopathy (not recorded which).

The chain has TRBV20-1 and TRBJ2-5; 10 nucleotides line up with TRBD2. The V segment lost 7 bases and the J segment 5 bases; nucleotides outside the gene matches: 7. CDR1 and CDR2 (germline): DFQATT, SNEGSKA (reference sequence). The CDR3 has 13 residues. As DNA, the CDR3 is TGCAGTGATCTAGCGGGAGTCGGTGAGACCCAGTACTTC. Translating gives CSDLAGVGETQYF.

This clonotype came up many times. This rearrangement joins TRBV29-1 to TRBJ1-2; tentatively, D is TRBD1 (6 bases). This CDR3 is 14 amino acids long. Germline lookup yields CDR1 SQVTM and CDR2 ANQGSEA. The V gene lost 5 bases and the J gene lost 6 bases, with 19 bases spanning the gap. CDR3 sequence (DNA): TGCAGCGTTCGGGACACTTCCGGGGACGATGGCTACACCTTC. It yields the protein CSVRDTSGDDGYTF.

This sequence joins TRBV10-3 and TRBJ1-3; D is perhaps TRBD1 (6 bases). This CDR3 spans 13 amino acids. Germline values: CDR1 ENHRY, CDR2 SYGVKD. V lost 6 bases to trimming and J lost 6 bases, with 12 bases between them. CDR3 in amino acids: CAIRTGYENTIYF. Written as DNA, the CDR3 is TGTGCCATCAGAACAGGGTACGAAAACACCATATATTTT.

The CDR3 here is CASSEAPGPIYEQYF. CDR3 nucleotide sequence: TGTGCCAGCAGCGAAGCACCGGGACCCATCTACGAGCAGTACTTC. The chain combines TRBV9 with TRBJ2-7, with D perhaps given as TRBD1 or TRBD2 (5 bases each). This CDR3 is built from 15 residues. V lost 3 bases and J 3 bases, leaving 16 bases between the germline ends. The V gene's germline CDR1 is SGDLS and CDR2 YYNGEE.

For this clonotype: A much larger clone lies a single base off, so this may be a read error. The conserved final phenylalanine or tryptophan is absent from the CDR3, which likely points to a read error. This chain connects TRBV12-3 or TRBV12-4 to TRBJ1-1; TRBD1 might be the D (5 bases). The CDR3 runs to 14 residues. The V end was cut by 4 bases, the J end by 6 bases, with 15 bases between. The CDR3 nucleotides are TGTGCCAGCAGTTCGGGACGAACTCGCGCTGAAGCTTTCCTT. It translates to CASSSGRTRAEAFL.

The chain joins TRBV15 to TRBJ1-1, with D unresolved. The CDR3 contains 13 residues. V lost 4 bases and J 1 base, leaving 7 bases between the germline ends. Germline CDR1 and CDR2: LNHNV and YYDKDF (reference sequence). As DNA, the CDR3 is TGTGCCACCAGCATAGTTGGGAACACTGAAGCTTTCTTT. Encoded protein: CATSIVGNTEAFF.

This clonotype showed up just a few times. The chain couples TRBV7-2 to TRBJ1-5, with D unclear. Germline-derived CDR1 and CDR2 are SGHTA and FQGNSA. This CDR3 has 13 amino acids. Trimming shortened V by 5 bases and J by 4 bases, and 9 bases separated the two germline ends. The CDR3 protein is CASSQSPNQPQHF. CDR3 sequence (DNA): TGTGCCAGCAGCCAAAGCCCGAATCAGCCCCAGCATTTT.

V usage is TRBV29-1 and J usage is TRBJ2-2, with D unclear. The V end lost 4 bases, the J end lost 0 bases, and 6 bases lay between the germline ends. The germline gives CDR1 SQVTM, CDR2 ANQGSEA. The CDR3 has 13 amino acids. The chain's CDR3 is CSVVLANTGELFF. The DNA of the CDR3 is TGCAGCGTTGTTCTCGCGAACACCGGGGAGCTGTTTTTT.

The J gene is TRBJ1-5, the V gene TRBV9; D is unclear. From germline, CDR1 is SGDLS and CDR2 YYNGEE. The CDR3 sequence is 14 residues long. The V gene lost 0 bases and the J gene lost 7 bases, with 11 bases spanning the gap. The CDR3 loop reads CASSVDGGNQPQHF. The DNA for the CDR3 is TGTGCCAGCAGCGTAGACGGTGGGAACCAGCCCCAGCATTTT.

The rearrangement joins TRBV19 to TRBJ2-5; 11 bases are a match to TRBD2. V shed 5 bases, J shed 3 bases, and the junction held 8 bases outside the gene matches. CDR3 length: 16 amino acids. Germline CDR1 reads LNHDA; CDR2 reads SQIVND (reference sequence). CDR3: CASSFTSLAGEETQYF. The CDR3 bases are TGTGCCAGTAGTTTTACCTCACTAGCGGGAGAAGAGACCCAGTACTTC.

This clonotype occurred many times. The chain links TRBV29-1 to TRBJ1-1; D uncertain. Germline assignment: CDR1 SQVTM and CDR2 ANQGSEA. The V end lost 3 bases, the J end lost 4 bases, and 3 bases lay between the germline ends. The length of the CDR3 is 10 residues. The CDR3 DNA sequence: TGCAGCGTTGAGAGCACTGAAGCTTTCTTT. It specifies CSVESTEAFF. Combining the CDR3 with reference TRBV29-1 and TRBJ1-1 gives the whole variable domain SAVISQKPSRDICQRGTSLTIQCQVDSQVTMMFWYRQQPGQSLTLIATANQGSEATYESGFVIDKFPISRPNLTFSTLTVSNMSPEDSSIYLCSVESTEAFFGQGTRLTVV.

The rearrangement joins TRBV25-1 to TRBJ1-5; a weak D match, TRBD1 (5 bases). This CDR3 has 15 amino acids. Looked up from germline, CDR1 is MGHDK and CDR2 is SYGVNS. V was cut by 8 bases and J by 4 bases, with 18 bases left in between. CDR3 amino acids: CASSPWGTKNQPQHF. CDR3 sequence (DNA): TGTGCCAGCTCACCATGGGGGACCAAAAATCAGCCCCAGCATTTT.

This clonotype was seen only a few times. The chain has TRBV28 and TRBJ1-6; D gene unclear. This CDR3 region has 15 residues. V was trimmed by 5 bases and J by 10 bases, leaving 18 bases between them. In germline, CDR1 is MDHEN, CDR2 SYDVKM. The CDR3 is CASSTSSLRPSPLHF. CDR3 nucleotide sequence: TGTGCCAGCAGTACGAGCTCCCTTAGACCCTCACCCCTCCACTTT.

The chain employs TRBV10-3 and TRBJ1-1; possible D gene TRBD1, 5 bases. The CDR3 covers 12 residues. Looked up from germline, CDR1 is ENHRY and CDR2 is SYGVKD. The CDR3 sequence is CAREGGDTEAFF. The CDR3 coding sequence is TGTGCTAGAGAGGGAGGGGACACTGAAGCTTTCTTT.

On this clonotype itself: This clone may be a read error of a much larger clone one base away. The chain has TRBV7-9 and TRBJ2-7; 10 nucleotides line up with TRBD1. Germline loops: CDR1 SEHNR, CDR2 FQNEAQ (reference sequence). The CDR3 has 14 amino acids. This CDR3 reads CVSTRQGAVYGQYF. CDR3 nucleotide sequence: TGTGTCAGCACCCGACAGGGGGCGGTCTACGGGCAGTACTTC.

The sample holds many counts of this clonotype. This chain joins TRBV20-1 and TRBJ1-4; 8 nucleotides agree with TRBD1. Germline V gives CDR1 DFQATT, CDR2 SNEGSKA (reference sequence). Germline trimming cut 4 bases from V and 8 bases from J; bases unmatched to any gene: 6. This CDR3 spans 13 amino acids. This CDR3 is CSAITGGREKLFF. DNA for the CDR3: TGCAGTGCTATAACAGGGGGGCGGGAAAAACTGTTTTTT.

The chain carries TRBV10-1 and TRBJ2-2, with D perhaps TRBD1 or TRBD2 (5 bases each). The CDR3 sequence is 14 residues long. Germline values: CDR1 WNHNN, CDR2 SYGVQD (reference sequence). Trimming removed 0 bases at V and 5 bases at J, with 7 bases between. CDR3 nucleotide sequence: TGCGCCAGCAGTGAGTCGAGGGGTACCGGGGAGCTGTTTTTT. Protein: CASSESRGTGELFF.

This clonotype was observed many times. The chain joins TRBV5-1 to TRBJ2-1, with D perhaps TRBD1 (7 bases). The CDR3 has 15 amino acids. Germline V CDR1 and CDR2: SGHRS, YFSETQ. Trimming pared 0 bases from V and 2 bases from J, leaving 9 bases between. The CDR3: CASSLGGTAYNEQFF. For the CDR3, the DNA is TGCGCCAGCAGCTTGGGCGGGACAGCCTACAATGAGCAGTTCTTC.

A few counts support this clonotype. The genes are TRBV6-5 and TRBJ1-6, with unresolved D. The CDR3 runs to 15 residues. CDR1 and CDR2 from the germline V gene are MNHEY and SVGAGI. The V and J ends lost 6 bases and 0 bases respectively, with 9 bases between them. CDR3 region: CASRPPSSYNSPLHF. The CDR3, as DNA: TGTGCCAGCAGGCCACCTAGCTCCTATAATTCACCCCTCCACTTT.

V is TRBV14 and J is TRBJ1-2; TRBD1 might be the D (6 bases). The CDR3 length is 15 residues. Looked up from germline, CDR1 is SGHDN and CDR2 is FVKESK. The V end lost 0 bases, the J end lost 5 bases, and 13 bases lay between the germline ends. Here the CDR3 DNA reads TGTGCCAGCAGCCAAGACCACACAGGGTCATATGGCTACACCTTC. It is translated as CASSQDHTGSYGYTF. The full variable domain, rest sourced from reference TRBV14 and TRBJ1-2, is EAGVTQFPSHSVIEKGQTVTLRCDPISGHDNLYWYRRVMGKEIKFLLHFVKESKQDESGMPNNRFLAERTGGTYSTLKVQPAELEDSGVYFCASSQDHTGSYGYTFGSGTRLTVV.

The chain links TRBV24-1 to TRBJ2-7; 11 positions agree with TRBD1. This CDR3 is built from 12 residues. Losses at the gene ends were 10 bases for V and 3 bases for J; bases not matched to a gene: 1. From germline, CDR1 is KGHDR and CDR2 SFDVKD. The CDR3 loop reads CATGTGGYEQYF. The CDR3, as DNA: TGTGCCACTGGGACAGGGGGCTACGAGCAGTACTTC.

This clonotype was counted between two and nine times. The rearrangement joins TRBV29-1 to TRBJ1-2; D unclear. The ends were cut back, 0 bases at V and 2 bases at J, with 10 bases in the middle. CDR1 SQVTM and CDR2 ANQGSEA come from the germline V gene. This CDR3 is 14 amino acids long. CDR3 sequence reads: CSVEETGVNYGYTF. CDR3 sequence (DNA): TGCAGCGTTGAAGAGACGGGAGTGAACTATGGCTACACCTTC.

This chain uses TRBV27 with TRBJ1-2; no clear D. The length of the CDR3 is 14 residues. V was clipped by 0 bases and J by 6 bases, with 11 bases between them. The germline gives CDR1 MNHEY, CDR2 SMNVEV (reference sequence). The CDR3 region is CASSLSETNDGYTF. For the CDR3, the DNA is TGTGCCAGCAGTTTATCAGAGACAAATGATGGCTACACCTTC.

This clonotype was counted at least ten times. The rearrangement joins TRBV7-9 to TRBJ2-7, with 12 nucleotides matching TRBD2. This CDR3 is built from 17 residues. Unmatched junction bases numbered 13, after V lost 4 bases and J lost 6 bases. Germline V gene sequence: CDR1 SEHNR, CDR2 FQNEAQ (reference sequence). CDR3 nucleotides: TGTGCCAGCAGCTATACCTTACTAGCGGGAGGAGACGGCGAGCAGTACTTC. It encodes CASSYTLLAGGDGEQYF.

The rearrangement links TRBV9 to TRBJ2-5; D is perhaps TRBD1 or TRBD2 (6 bases each). Germline V gene lookup returns CDR1 SGDLS and CDR2 YYNGEE. The CDR3 sequence is 13 residues long. The germline V and J ends were trimmed by 3 bases and 5 bases, with 11 bases remaining between them. The CDR3, as DNA: TGTGCCAGCAGCGCCGGGGGCCTGGAGACCCAGTACTTC. Residues: CASSAGGLETQYF.

A few counts support this clonotype. Compared with germline, one end of the junction differs, possibly owing to a read error. CDR3 amino acids: CASTGTGRETQYF. The CDR3 DNA sequence: TGCGCAAGTACCGGGACAGGGAGAGAGACCCAGTACTTC. The V and J genes are TRBV2 and TRBJ2-5; 9 nucleotides agree with TRBD1. From germline, CDR1 is SNHLY and CDR2 FYNNEI. The CDR3 spans 13 residues.

The chain recombines TRBV6-4 with TRBJ2-2; no definite D call. CDR1 and CDR2 (germline): MRHNA, SNTAGT. V was trimmed by 6 bases and J by 7 bases, leaving 12 bases between them. The CDR3 loop spans 13 amino acids. CDR3 sequence (DNA): TGTGCCAGCAGCTCCTCAGAGGTCGGGGAGCTGTTTTTT. Amino acid sequence: CASSSSEVGELFF.

This clonotype appeared once. The V call is TRBV6-5, the J call TRBJ1-4; a weak D match, TRBD1 (5 bases). From germline, CDR1 is MNHEY and CDR2 SVGAGI. This CDR3 comprises 13 residues. Trimming cost V 6 bases and J 6 bases, with 11 bases left between them. CDR3 DNA sequence: TGTGCCAGCAGGAGGGGAAGGGATGAAAAACTGTTTTTT. Its protein is CASRRGRDEKLFF.

This clonotype was observed a few times. The CDR3 is CASSSSDGRGNQPQHF. The CDR3 DNA follows: TGTGCCAGCAGCTCATCCGACGGGAGGGGCAATCAGCCCCAGCATTTT. The chain uses TRBV9 and TRBJ1-5; D call uncertain. Germline values: CDR1 SGDLS, CDR2 YYNGEE. V was clipped by 4 bases and J by 2 bases, with 16 bases between them. The CDR3 has 16 amino acids.

This clonotype was seen repeatedly, ten times or more. The chain uses TRBV3-1 and TRBJ1-1; D gene unclear. Germline lookup yields CDR1 LGHDT and CDR2 YNNKEL (reference sequence). The CDR3 consists of 14 residues. Trimming took 4 bases from V and 1 from J, leaving 10 bases between them. The CDR3 region is CASSPSPENTEAFF. DNA for the CDR3: TGTGCCAGCAGCCCCAGTCCTGAGAACACTGAAGCTTTCTTT. Based on the CDR3 plus reference TRBV3-1 and TRBJ1-1, the full variable domain is DTAVSQTPKYLVTQMGNDKSIKCEQNLGHDTMYWYKQDSKKFLKIMFSYNNKELIINETVPNRFSPKSPDKAHLNLHINSLELGDSAVYFCASSPSPENTEAFFGQGTRLTVV.

This clonotype was detected only a few times. The gene calls are TRBV7-2 and TRBJ2-7; possibly TRBD2 for D (5 bases). This CDR3 has 15 residues. Germline V gene lookup returns CDR1 SGHTA and CDR2 FQGNSA. V was clipped by 3 bases and J by 2 bases, with 14 bases between them. The CDR3 coding sequence is TGTGCCAGCAGCTTGGGGTCGGGAAGACCCTACGAGCAGTACTTC. Its protein is CASSLGSGRPYEQYF.

The rearrangement links TRBV4-1 to TRBJ2-2, with 11 bases lining up with TRBD1. In germline, CDR1 is MGHRA, CDR2 YSYEKL. This CDR3 comprises 16 residues. J was trimmed by 7 bases and V by 4 bases; bases with no gene match: 8. This CDR3 reads CASSPRDRGLSGELFF. CDR3 DNA sequence: TGCGCCAGCAGCCCCCGGGACAGGGGGTTAAGCGGGGAGCTGTTTTTT.